The source of this TCR beta chain is a study of T cell repertoires in cytomegalovirus infection. Across the whole study: Matching HLA type, along with CMV infection, was indicated by public TCR beta signatures.

TCRdb recomputed calls from the reads with MiXCR, one row per CDR3 protein. The data contain approximately 750,000 distinct CDR3 sequences, roughly 35% of them singletons. The table lists this clonotype with a few counts. Germline CDR1 and CDR2: SGHKS and YYEKEE (reference sequence). This CDR3 contains 15 residues. V lost 4 bases to trimming and J lost 2 bases; unmatched junction nucleotides: 7. J is TRBJ2-3 and V is TRBV5-5; 7 nucleotides agree with TRBD1. The material sequenced was PBMCs. The sequence was collected from a human donor in good health (CMV status not recorded). Some clones in this sample may be carry-over from other donors' samples. DNA of the CDR3: TGTGCCAGCAGCCGAGAACAGGGGTCCACAGATACGCAGTATTTT. Translating gives CASSREQGSTDTQYF.